This TCR beta chain was captured by sequencing in a study of T cell responses to AZD1222 COVID-19 vaccine. About the study: Second-dose intervals of approximately 4 or approximately 12 weeks were pooled.

TCRdb's copy holds only in-frame clones and misses some; the assay was immunoSEQ multiplex PCR. The sample carries about 180,000 clones, more than 90% recorded once. Study-wide points: Clonal diversity was possibly underestimated, and white British individuals and females predominated among donors.

Points on this clone: The target antigen is unknown.

Trimming cost V 3 bases and J 1 base; bases outside gene matches: 4. The length of the CDR3 is 15 residues. Germline V gives CDR1 MGHRA, CDR2 YSYEKL. The receptor's source is an adult in good health. The source material was peripheral blood, sampled on day 0 of AZD1222 vaccination. The chain uses TRBV4-1 and TRBJ1-1, with TRBD1 matching 8 bases. Here the CDR3 reads CASSQRQGSNTEAFF. As DNA, the CDR3 is TGCGCCAGCAGCCAGAGACAGGGGTCGAACACTGAAGCTTTCTTT.